Reported below is one T cell receptor beta chain. Its binding antigen is unknown. No per-base quality is available; no much larger clone lies one base away. Other nucleotide sequences from this sample produce the same CDR3. In total, about 650 healthy bone marrow donors made up the cohort. At the time of sampling, all cohort members were nominally healthy, though unrecorded immune exposures were likely present. The donor tested CMV seronegative and was one of the 352 seronegative cohort members. A peripheral blood sample was collected from each donor, and TCR beta sequencing was performed on peripheral blood mononuclear cells. The Qiagen DNeasy Blood Extraction Kit was used to extract genomic DNA from the blood cell samples. The sample comes from a study of cytomegalovirus exposure and HLA in healthy donors listed by TCRdb under 2017. In terms of the full investigation: An earlier analysis of roughly 500 of the donors reported about 300 Gb of sequence data and approximately 120 million unique TCR beta sequences obtained from some 170 million T cells. Every discovery cohort repertoire had been produced on one sequencing platform. A later genetic analysis used genome-wide SNP genotypes for about 65% of the roughly 700 donors, treating that subset as a discovery cohort. Rather than drawing on any new phenotypic data, the later analysis identified candidate immune exposures from TCR beta sequences and the way those sequences occurred across donors. Both class I and class II loci were covered by HLA typing, at four-digit resolution. The genetic ancestry cluster associated with self-reported Caucasian donors included around four fifths of the 398 genotyped donors. Using immunosequencing, the study profiled T cell repertoires from 500 to 800 subjects and related those repertoires to cytomegalovirus serostatus. In addition to the first cohort of around 670 subjects, a separate validation cohort of 130 or so different subjects was used. The study aimed to test whether signatures of past pathogen exposure could be identified by cataloging public T cell receptors. On average, 235,054 unique TCR beta nucleotide sequences were sequenced per donor among about 400 genotyped donors of the cohort, with approximately 18% of those sequences being non-productive. An early release that covered some 640 HLA-typed donors contained around 300 gigabases of sequencing data and roughly 84 million unique TCR sequences. The study combined high-throughput TCR immunosequencing, statistical association of individual TCRs with disease status, and machine learning to predict cytomegalovirus infection status. The number of typed donors differed by locus: roughly 629-640 for A, B, C, DRB1 and DQB1; approximately 530 for DQA1; approximately 610 for DPA1; and around 450 for DPB1. Donor age, sex, ethnicity and CMV serostatus were compiled together with the repertoire data. A later analysis re-analyzed previously published TCR beta repertoires from 666 donors and added high-resolution HLA genotyping to study TCR occurrence patterns. An earlier analysis of around 540 of the donors applied high-throughput TCR beta sequencing to assess whether each TCR beta V gene segment acted as functional or pseudogenic. Roughly 5 DR-DQ haplotypes were handled as single units for association and clustering, since linkage in the cohort was strong. Points the paper makes about the study in general: Because HLA typing was unavailable for some donors at each locus, only the typed subset was used in association tests. In a later analysis, most CMV-associated TCR beta chains were found to appear HLA-restricted, with HLA associations seemingly driven largely by CMV exposure. Specific HLA alleles were associated with 16,951 TCR beta sequences at a false discovery rate of 0.05 in a later analysis. Because counts were too low, seventeen rarely observed V segments, including chromosome 9 orphons, were excluded from the earlier analysis of 587 of the donors. The cohort was sequenced for TCR beta chains only, and without alpha or paired-chain data the features that could be detected were limited. A further reported finding was that TCR beta sequences accurately predicted the HLA-A and HLA-B alleles for most subjects in the first cohort. A cluster of highly shared sequence variants was judged likely to be a technical artifact of the sequencing pipeline. In a later analysis, several top co-occurrence clusters were reported to appear linked to parvovirus B19, influenza, CMV and Epstein-Barr virus. Broadly in line with IMGT annotations, most TCR beta V segments showed up in productive rearrangements about 87% or about 30% of the time in an earlier analysis of around 550 of the donors. A few of the identified cytomegalovirus-associated TCR beta chains were confirmed in vitro to be specific for cytomegalovirus antigens. The classifier was reported to diagnose cytomegalovirus status with high specificity and sensitivity in both the original and validation cohorts. In a later analysis, the rate of TCR association differed among HLA loci, with DRB1 alleles having the most associated TCRs and HLA-C alleles having the fewest. The authors suggested that the approach could potentially be generalized to other disease states and immunological phenotypes. In the study, some 160 TCR beta chains were listed as associated with cytomegalovirus. Immune exposure information for the cohort was limited to CMV serostatus. When HLA alleles, especially DR and DQ, strongly co-occurred, attributing TCR associations to individual alleles was difficult. The 87-base-pair reads could not distinguish some IMGT-functional V segments, including TRBV6-2 and TRBV6-3, so those segments were excluded. Most TCR sequences were seen in very few donors, while some public TCRs were found in many individuals. In a later genetic analysis, a missense DCLRE1C variant was associated with V-gene and J-gene trimming of TCR beta chains, and the association was replicated in an independent cohort. In a later analysis, HLA-associated TCR beta chains were found to be more clonally expanded and to have lower generation probabilities than equally common non-associated chains. Correlated functional status among segregating V segments might be attributable to linkage disequilibrium, but an unknown experimental factor could not be ruled out. Roughly uniform sequencing depth across donors was assumed in presence/absence analyses, although this assumption may not hold. In a later genetic analysis, fewer N-insertions in productive TCRs were reported among donors in an Asian-associated ancestry cluster than the roughly 640-donor mean.

Library preparation was by the immunoSEQ multiplex PCR assay. A mixture of 60 forward primers for TCR Vbeta segments and 13 reverse primers for TCR Jbeta segments was used in the multiplex PCR. Amplification of the CDR3 region of rearranged TCR beta genes was performed with a multiplex PCR assay on genomic DNA. The Illumina HiSeq System was used to sequence the amplified TCR beta libraries as 87-base-pair reads. Per the authors' processing: Across the 500 to 750 repertoires, a later analysis counted tens of millions of unique TCR beta chains, 9.5 million to 12 million of which were shared by at least two donors. To remove PCR and sequencing errors, raw reads were error-corrected and collapsed into unique sequences using a nearest-neighbor algorithm that merged closely related sequences. V, D and J gene segments were assigned by aligning CDR3 sequences to IMGT reference sequences. For a sequence to be retained, a match of at least six nucleotides to both a V gene segment and a J gene segment was required. Rearrangements were classified as productive when the CDR3 lacked stop codons and remained in frame with V and J, and all other rearrangements were classified as non-productive. Following IMGT convention, CDR3 was defined as the stretch from the second conserved V-encoded cysteine to the conserved J-encoded phenylalanine. The earlier analysis of 500 to 650 of the donors excluded any sequence lacking an unambiguous match to a single V gene segment. In an earlier analysis of 587 of the donors, V segments were called functional above 56.7% productive rearrangements and were called segregating when the between-donor standard deviation exceeded 5%. A statistical classification framework was developed to diagnose cytomegalovirus status using the catalog of TCR beta chain sequences. In a later analysis, TCR nucleotide sequences were compared against IMGT/GENE-DB human TR gene sequences so that V and J genes could be assigned. The TCRdist pipeline was used in a later analysis to assign CDR3 sequences and most-parsimonious VDJ recombination scenarios. In a later analysis, each TCR beta chain was defined by its CDR3 amino acid sequence together with its V-gene family, and reads lacking a unique V-gene family were excluded. To address suspected cross-contamination and a sequencing artifact, a later analysis removed approximately 590 highly shared, low-generation-probability nucleotide sequences. For each public chain, a later analysis derived a clonal expansion index from normalized ranks of inferred template counts within each repertoire. Generation probabilities in a later analysis came from a VDJ recombination model fitted to out-of-frame rearrangements, and those results were checked against IGoR. A later analysis scored TCR-TCR, TCR-HLA and TCR-CMV co-occurrence with hypergeometric tests, applying a repertoire-size bias correction to TCR pairs. False discovery rates were estimated in a later analysis by permuting HLA or CMV assignments 20 times. In a later analysis, co-occurring TCRs were grouped using DBSCAN, and TCRdist sequence similarity was added for clustering within HLA-allele-positive subsets. Co-occurrence clustering excluded repertoires with fewer than 30,000 or more than 120,000 public chains, plus five with anomalous nucleotide sharing. TCRdb provides this immuneACCESS table in a form limited to in-frame rearrangements. Some clones are lacking; in checked studies, under half of them reflect an unresolved V gene, and why the rest are absent is not known. V and J calls and clone size come straight from that table; D and trimming were deduced from the DNA. In this sample the table shows more than 100,000 clones, around 85% of which occur a single time. The ten top clones hold under 2.5% of the sample.

From cysteine to phenylalanine, the CDR3 is 14 amino acids long. Only CDR3 DNA is held: 42 bases, read in frame from base 1. The germline V gene (reference sequence) yields MNHNY for CDR1 and SVGAGI for CDR2. V and J are truncated by 5 bases and 3 bases respectively, leaving an intervening sequence of 10 bases. Here the chain combines TRBV6-6 and TRBJ1-4, with TRBD1 as a weak D call on 6 bases. The specimen sequenced was PBMCs. This receptor was identified in a man aged 25-45 years in good health and CMV-seronegative. The CDR3 corresponds to CASSQGSANEKLFF. In nucleotide form, the sequence is TGTGCCAGCAGTCAGGGGAGTGCTAATGAAAAACTGTTTTTT.